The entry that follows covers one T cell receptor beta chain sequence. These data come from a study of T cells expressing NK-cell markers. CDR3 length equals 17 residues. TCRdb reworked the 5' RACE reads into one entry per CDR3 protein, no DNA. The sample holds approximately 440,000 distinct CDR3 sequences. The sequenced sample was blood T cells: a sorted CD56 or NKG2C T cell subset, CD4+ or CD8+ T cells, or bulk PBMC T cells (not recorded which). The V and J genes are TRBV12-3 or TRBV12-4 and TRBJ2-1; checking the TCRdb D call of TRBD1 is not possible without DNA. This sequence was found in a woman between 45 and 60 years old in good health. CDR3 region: CASTLRAPSGSYNEQFF.